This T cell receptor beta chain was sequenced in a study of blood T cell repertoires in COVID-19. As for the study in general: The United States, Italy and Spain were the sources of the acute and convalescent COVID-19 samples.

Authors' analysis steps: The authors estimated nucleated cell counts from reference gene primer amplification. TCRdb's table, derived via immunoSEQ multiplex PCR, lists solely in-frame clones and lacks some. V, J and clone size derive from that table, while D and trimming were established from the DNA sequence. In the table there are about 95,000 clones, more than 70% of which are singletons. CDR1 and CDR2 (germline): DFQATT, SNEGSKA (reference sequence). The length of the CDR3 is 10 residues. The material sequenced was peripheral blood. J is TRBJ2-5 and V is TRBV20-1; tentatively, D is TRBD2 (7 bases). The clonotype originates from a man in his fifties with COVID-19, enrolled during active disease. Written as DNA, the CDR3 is TGCAGGGGGGGGCTCGAGACCCAGTACTTC. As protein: CRGGLETQYF.